This T cell receptor (beta chain) is from a study of CD8 T cells in Susac syndrome. Random-hexamer reverse transcription was applied to about 0.5 to 1 ug RNA. TCRdb fed the immunoSEQ multiplex PCR reads into MiXCR, producing one record per CDR3 protein. The data contain some 260,000 distinct CDR3 sequences, just over 90% of them seen just once; the ten biggest clones take up approximately 0.072%. The sequenced material came from CD4+ T cells from PBMCs. The receptor's source is a human donor with multiple sclerosis.

The DNA of the CDR3 is TGTGCCAGCAGCACAAAGGCAGGCTACAATGAGCAGTTCTTC. Protein sequence: CASSTKAGYNEQFF. This rearrangement joins TRBV7-3 to TRBJ2-1; D remains ambiguous. This CDR3 is 14 amino acids long. Trimming shortened V by 5 bases and J by 3 bases, and 11 bases separated the two germline ends. The germline CDR1 and CDR2 sequences are SGHTA and FQGTGA.